This record concerns one TCR beta chain sequence. Per the study methods: Reference gene primer amplification gave nucleated cell count estimates. Libraries were prepared by immunoSEQ multiplex PCR; TCRdb keeps only in-frame clonotypes and omits some of them. The V and J calls and clone size come from that table; D and trimming were worked out from the DNA. The sample shows some 80,000 clones, around 86% of them seen only once. The data originate from a study of blood T cell repertoires in COVID-19. Across the study: Acute and convalescent COVID-19 samples came from the United States, Italy and Spain. T cells, B-cell-depleted T cells, or PBMCs supplied cDNA or gDNA.

Per germline, CDR1 SNHLY and CDR2 FYNNEI. The junction had 1 base not matched to a gene; V was cut back by 1 base and J by 0 bases. This CDR3 is built from 15 residues. Sequenced sample: peripheral blood. The V gene is TRBV2, the J gene TRBJ2-3, with TRBD1 matching 7 bases. The origin of this receptor is a man aged 50-59 years with active or convalescent COVID-19. The CDR3 sequence: CASSEEQGSTDTQYF. DNA of the CDR3: TGTGCCAGCAGTGAAGAACAGGGGAGCACAGATACGCAGTATTTT.